What follows are 14 T cell receptor beta chains derived from one specimen sequenced in a study of a mutant IDH1 vaccine in newly diagnosed glioma. TCRdb keeps only in-frame clones here, not all; method: immunoSEQ multiplex PCR. Here the sample spans roughly 49,000 clones, roughly 92% being singletons. No antigens are known for them. Time point meaning: week 35, safety follow-up. The study gave 300 ug of mutant IDH1 20-mer peptide per vaccine dose, with topical imiquimod. The material sequenced was PBMCs, taken from a glioma patient whose treatment included an IDH1 peptide vaccine. The source is a man aged 50 to 60 with glioma.

As to this clone: Different DNA sequences within this sample yield the same CDR3. V and J are TRBV28 and TRBJ1-1; no firm D call. In germline, CDR1 is MDHEN, CDR2 SYDVKM. The CDR3 totals 11 residues. V was pared by 6 bases and J by 5 bases, with 7 bases between. CDR3 protein: CASSLGTEAFF. CDR3 DNA sequence: TGTGCCAGCAGCCTGGGGACTGAAGCTTTCTTT.

J is TRBJ1-5 and V is TRBV7-2, with D possibly being TRBD1 (5 bases). Germline V CDR1 and CDR2: SGHTA, FQGNSA. The germline V and J ends were trimmed by 5 bases and 7 bases, with 24 bases remaining between them. The CDR3 spans 17 residues. The CDR3 loop is CASSRGPPRGGRQPQHF. CDR3 sequence (DNA): TGTGCCAGCAGCCGAGGCCCCCCAAGGGGAGGGCGGCAGCCCCAGCATTTT. Supplemented by reference TRBV7-2 and TRBJ1-5, the full variable domain reads GAGVSQSPSNKVTEKGKDVELRCDPISGHTALYWYRQSLGQGLEFLIYFQGNSAPDKSGLPSDRFSAERTGGSVSTLTIQRTQQEDSAVYLCASSRGPPRGGRQPQHFGDGTRLSIL.

CDR3 region: CASSPGQLAGDTQYF. CDR3 bases: TGTGCCAGCAGCCCCGGACAGCTAGCGGGAGATACGCAGTATTTT. The chain links TRBV5-6 to TRBJ2-3; 8 nucleotides align to TRBD2. Germline V CDR1 and CDR2: SGHDT, YYEEEE. Germline trimming cut 4 bases from V and 5 bases from J; bases unmatched to any gene: 9. The length of the CDR3 is 15 residues.

V is TRBV7-3 and J is TRBJ1-1, with 7 bases lining up with TRBD1. Germline lookup yields CDR1 SGHTA and CDR2 FQGTGA. Losses at the gene ends were 0 bases for V and 6 bases for J; bases not matched to a gene: 7. The CDR3 runs 15 residues. The CDR3 here is CASSLTPDRRAEAFF. CDR3 nucleotide sequence: TGTGCCAGCAGCTTAACCCCGGACAGGAGGGCTGAAGCTTTCTTT.

The V call is TRBV5-1, the J call TRBJ2-7, with 8 bases that match TRBD2. Per germline, CDR1 SGHRS and CDR2 YFSETQ. This CDR3 has 17 residues. V shed 0 bases, J shed 0 bases, and the junction held 8 bases outside the gene matches. CDR3 protein: CASSLGSGSGGSYEQYF. The CDR3 DNA reads TGCGCCAGCAGCTTGGGATCCGGGAGCGGGGGCTCCTACGAGCAGTACTTC.

The chain carries TRBV11-2 and TRBJ2-6; unclear D gene. CDR3 length: 15 residues. The germline V gene has CDR1 SGHAT and CDR2 FQNNGV. Trimming removed 2 bases from V and 0 bases from J, with 5 bases in between. CDR3 amino acids: CASSLSSSGANVLTF. The DNA for the CDR3 is TGTGCCAGCAGCTTATCCAGCTCTGGGGCCAACGTCCTGACTTTC. Combining the CDR3 with reference TRBV11-2 and TRBJ2-6 gives the whole variable domain EAGVAQSPRYKIIEKRQSVAFWCNPISGHATLYWYQQILGQGPKLLIQFQNNGVVDDSQLPKDRFSAERLKGVDSTLKIQPAKLEDSAVYLCASSLSSSGANVLTFGAGSRLTVL.

The rearrangement uses TRBV7-8 and TRBJ1-1; 10 nucleotides align to TRBD1. In germline, CDR1 is SGHVS, CDR2 FQNEAQ. J gave up 4 bases and V 4 bases, and 9 bases lay outside the gene matches. The CDR3 has 16 amino acids. The CDR3: CASSSGTGEEATEAFF. In DNA, the CDR3 is TGTGCCAGCAGCTCCGGGACAGGGGAAGAGGCCACTGAAGCTTTCTTT. The whole variable domain, remainder taken from reference TRBV7-8 and TRBJ1-1, is GAGVSQSPRYKVAKRGQDVALRCDPISGHVSLFWYQQALGQGPEFLTYFQNEAQLDKSGLPSDRFFAERPEGSVSTLKIQRTQQEDSAVYLCASSSGTGEEATEAFFGQGTRLTVV.

The rearrangement joins TRBV5-8 to TRBJ2-7; TRBD2 is a possible D gene (7 bases). With 2 bases removed from V and 4 bases from J, the gap between germline ends came to 16 bases. CDR1 is SGHTS, CDR2 YDEGEE, per germline. The CDR3 is made up of 15 amino acids. This CDR3 is CASSFRGGGIYEQYF. The CDR3 DNA is TGTGCCAGCAGCTTCCGAGGGGGAGGGATATACGAGCAGTACTTC.

The J gene is TRBJ2-5, the V gene TRBV6-9; the match to TRBD1 covers 9 bases. The DNA matches TRBJ2-7 better at its end, which makes the J call doubtful. In germline, CDR1 is MNHGY, CDR2 SVAAGI. This CDR3 spans 14 amino acids. The CDR3 spells CASSYKDRGREQYF. CDR3 nucleotides: TGTGCCAGCAGTTATAAGGACAGGGGTCGCGAGCAGTACTTC.

For the CDR3, the DNA is TGTGCCAGCAGCTTACAGGGCTCCGAGCAGTACTTC. This encodes CASSLQGSEQYF. The V gene is TRBV7-9, the J gene TRBJ2-7; weak D call: TRBD1 (5 bases). Germline values: CDR1 SEHNR, CDR2 FQNEAQ (reference sequence). The CDR3 is 12 amino acids. V was pared by 2 bases and J by 6 bases, with 8 bases between.

The chain is built from TRBV7-6 and TRBJ2-1; D ambiguous. Trimming took 5 bases from V and 6 from J, leaving 23 bases between them. The CDR3 is 17 amino acids. Germline assignment: CDR1 SGHVS and CDR2 FNYEAQ. The CDR3 DNA is TGTGCCAGCAGCCCAGACTGGGCCGGTGGAGTTGGCAATGAGCAGTTCTTC. Protein product: CASSPDWAGGVGNEQFF.

The rearrangement links TRBV5-4 to TRBJ2-1; tentative D call: TRBD1 (5 bases). The V gene's germline CDR1 is SGHNT and CDR2 YYREEE (reference sequence). This CDR3 is built from 15 residues. The ends were cut back, 4 bases at V and 8 bases at J, with 19 bases in the middle. CDR3: CASSITGPLVDEQFF. CDR3 nucleotides: TGTGCCAGCAGCATCACAGGCCCCCTCGTGGATGAGCAGTTCTTC.

The rearrangement joins TRBV6-5 to TRBJ1-5; D may be TRBD1 (6 bases). From germline, CDR1 is MNHEY and CDR2 SVGAGI. The V and J ends lost 6 bases and 3 bases respectively, with 12 bases between them. This CDR3 is 14 amino acids long. DNA of the CDR3: TGTGCCAGCAGCTGGACAGAGCACAATCAGCCCCAGCATTTT. Residues: CASSWTEHNQPQHF.

A single count supports this clone. CDR3 sequence: CASSQGEGWGGYTF. In DNA, the CDR3 is TGTGCCAGCAGCCAGGGGGAGGGCTGGGGAGGCTACACCTTC. The rearrangement links TRBV4-2 to TRBJ1-2; possibly TRBD1 for D (5 bases). The CDR3 consists of 14 residues. Trimming stripped 3 bases from V and 8 bases from J, with 16 bases between. Germline V gene sequence: CDR1 LGHNA, CDR2 YNFKEQ.